Given below is one TCR beta chain in context. No antigen is known for it. Qualities for individual bases were not recorded, and no much larger clone is one base off. PBMCs were isolated by Ficoll-Paque density gradient centrifugation. The sequencer was an Illumina NovaSeq 6000. Using 5'RACE with constant-segment primers, TCRalpha and TCRbeta cDNA libraries were constructed, with sample barcodes and unique molecular identifiers added in the process. RNA was extracted from every sample with Trizol reagent. Libraries were amplified in two PCR steps, with a second sample barcode and Illumina TruSeq adapters added in the second step. Libraries were sequenced on an Illumina NovaSeq with 2 x 150 bp paired-end reads. On the authors' methods: The reads were demultiplexed and collapsed into UMI-guided consensus sequences using migec v1.2.7. With mixcr v2.1.11, UMI consensuses were aligned to TRA and TRB V and J templates and assembled into clonotypes. Clonotypes were classified as expanded or contracted when called significant by both edgeR and NoisET, with noise models trained on biological replicates. For edgeR calls, the cutoffs were a false discovery rate-adjusted p below 0.01 and a log2 fold-change threshold of 1. As an exploratory analysis of dynamics, max-normalized trajectories of the 1000 most abundant clonotypes were examined by PCA with hierarchical clustering. Each responding clone was given a CD4 or CD8 phenotype based on the CD4+ and CD8+ repertoires, which had been sequenced separately. Clones were called with MiXCR by TCRdb after fastp trimmed the public reads at Q25, and only in-frame beta chains were retained. CDR3 protein sequences are deduplicated, and each keeps its most common genes and DNA. TCRdb, not the original authors, processed these V and J calls. The sample table holds 350,000 to 400,000 distinct CDR3 sequences, of which more than 20% were seen once. Around 13% of the sample goes to the ten largest clones.

The data were obtained in a study of T-cell memory formation after mild COVID-19 (TCRdb year 2021). About the full investigation: TCR sequence clusters from the two donors were found to be largely donor specific. In a couple of donors, T-cell clones that expanded and contracted after mild COVID-19 were followed by sequencing TCRalpha and TCRbeta repertoires longitudinally. The cohort comprised two young, previously healthy adult volunteers, one female and one male. Here is what the overall study found, with its caveats: Clones contracting from day 15 to 85 had balanced CD4/CD8 phenotypes, while a second wave expanding from day 15 to 37 was biased towards CD4+. SARS-CoV-2 specificity was not confirmed for the second-wave clones peaking on day 37. Some responding clones were detected in pre-infection memory, suggesting pre-existing cross-reactive memory T cells joined the SARS-CoV-2 response. The study covered only a couple of mild cases, and larger cohorts including severe cases with pre-infection samples were considered necessary. Contracting CD4+ clones were found mainly in CM and EM memory subsets, while CD8+ clones were enriched in EMRA.

The CDR3 runs 15 amino acids, cysteine and phenylalanine included. Of the read, only the CDR3 DNA is kept; its 45 bases are in frame from base 1. Trimming takes 4 bases from V and 2 bases from J, and the germline ends sit 15 bases apart. The germline V gene gives CDR1 as SGHRS and CDR2 as YFSETQ. Here the chain combines TRBV5-1 and TRBJ2-5; TRBD1 is perhaps the D gene, given 6 matching bases. The sequence derives from an adult woman who had mild COVID-19 (a few samples of this study predate the infection). The sample titles of this study are shuffled in the database, so cell type and time point are left out; the donor was told from shared clones. The sequencing sample was made of PBMCs or a T cell subset sorted from them (not recorded which). The sequenced DNA is TGCGCCAGCAGCGTTGACAGGAATCGTCAAGAGACCCAGTACTTC. This encodes CASSVDRNRQETQYF.